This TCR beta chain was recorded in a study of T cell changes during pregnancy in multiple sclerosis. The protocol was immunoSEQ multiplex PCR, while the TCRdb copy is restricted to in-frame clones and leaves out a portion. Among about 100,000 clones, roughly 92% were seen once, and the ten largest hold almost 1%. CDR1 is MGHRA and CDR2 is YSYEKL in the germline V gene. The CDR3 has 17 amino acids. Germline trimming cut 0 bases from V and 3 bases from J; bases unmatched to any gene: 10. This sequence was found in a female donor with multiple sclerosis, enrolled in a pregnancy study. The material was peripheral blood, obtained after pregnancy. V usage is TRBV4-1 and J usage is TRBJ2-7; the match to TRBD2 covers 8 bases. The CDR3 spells CASSQEGTGLGVYEQYF. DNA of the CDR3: TGCGCCAGCAGCCAAGAGGGCACGGGACTAGGGGTCTACGAGCAGTACTTC.